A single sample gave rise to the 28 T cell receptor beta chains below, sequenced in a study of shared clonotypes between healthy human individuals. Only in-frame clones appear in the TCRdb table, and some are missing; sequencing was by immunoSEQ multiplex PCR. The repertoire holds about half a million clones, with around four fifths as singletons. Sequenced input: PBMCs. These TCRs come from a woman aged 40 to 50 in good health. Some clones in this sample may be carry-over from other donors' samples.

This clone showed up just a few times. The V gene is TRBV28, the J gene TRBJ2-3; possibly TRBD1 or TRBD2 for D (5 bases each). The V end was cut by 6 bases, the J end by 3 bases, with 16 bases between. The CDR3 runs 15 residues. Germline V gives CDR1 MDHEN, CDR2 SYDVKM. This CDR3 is CASSLGVGKTDTQYF. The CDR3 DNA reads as TGTGCCAGCAGCCTGGGGGTGGGAAAAACAGATACGCAGTATTTT.

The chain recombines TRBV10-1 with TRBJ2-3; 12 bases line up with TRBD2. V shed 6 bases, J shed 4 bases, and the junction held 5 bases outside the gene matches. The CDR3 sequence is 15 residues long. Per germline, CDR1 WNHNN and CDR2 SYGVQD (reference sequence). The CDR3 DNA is TGCGCCAGCAGCCGACTAGCGGGAGATTCAGATACGCAGTATTTT. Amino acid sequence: CASSRLAGDSDTQYF.

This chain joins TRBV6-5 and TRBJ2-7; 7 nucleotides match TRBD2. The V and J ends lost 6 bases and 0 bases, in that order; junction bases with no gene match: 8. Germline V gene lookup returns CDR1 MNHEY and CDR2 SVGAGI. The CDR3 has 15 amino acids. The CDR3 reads CASRTTSDPSYEQYF. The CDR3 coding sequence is TGTGCCAGCAGAACCACTAGCGACCCCTCCTACGAGCAGTACTTC.

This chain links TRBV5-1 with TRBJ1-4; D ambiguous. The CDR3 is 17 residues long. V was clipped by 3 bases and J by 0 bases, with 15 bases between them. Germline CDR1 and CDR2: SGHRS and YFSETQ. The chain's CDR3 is CASSSGILFATNEKLFF. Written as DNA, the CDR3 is TGCGCCAGCAGCTCAGGAATCCTATTTGCAACTAATGAAAAACTGTTTTTT.

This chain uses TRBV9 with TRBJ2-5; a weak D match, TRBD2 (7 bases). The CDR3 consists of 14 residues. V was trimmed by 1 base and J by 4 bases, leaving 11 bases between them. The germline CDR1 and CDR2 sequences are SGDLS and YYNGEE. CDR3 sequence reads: CASSVRGGGETQYF. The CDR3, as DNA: TGTGCCAGCAGCGTAAGAGGGGGGGGAGAGACCCAGTACTTC.

The CDR3 bases are TGTGCCAGCAGCTTAGAAGGGAACAATGAGCAGTTCTTC. Its translation is CASSLEGNNEQFF. The gene calls are TRBV11-3 and TRBJ2-1; no clear D gene. The CDR3 is made up of 13 amino acids. Per the germline V gene, CDR1 is SGHNT and CDR2 is YENEEA. Trimming removed 0 bases from V and 5 bases from J, with 5 bases in between.

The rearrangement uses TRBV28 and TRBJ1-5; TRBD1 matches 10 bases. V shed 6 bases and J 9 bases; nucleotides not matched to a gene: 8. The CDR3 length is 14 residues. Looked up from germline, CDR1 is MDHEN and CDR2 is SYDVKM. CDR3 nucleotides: TGTGCCAGCAGCCCGGGACAGGGGATTAGGCCCCAGCATTTT. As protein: CASSPGQGIRPQHF.

The CDR3 spells CASSFQGKNTEAFF. The CDR3 region has the DNA TGTGCCAGCAGCTTCCAGGGAAAGAACACTGAAGCTTTCTTT. This chain joins TRBV5-4 and TRBJ1-1; TRBD1 might be the D (5 bases). Trimming removed 2 bases from V and 1 base from J, with 9 bases in between. Germline V gene lookup returns CDR1 SGHNT and CDR2 YYREEE (reference sequence). The CDR3 has 14 residues.

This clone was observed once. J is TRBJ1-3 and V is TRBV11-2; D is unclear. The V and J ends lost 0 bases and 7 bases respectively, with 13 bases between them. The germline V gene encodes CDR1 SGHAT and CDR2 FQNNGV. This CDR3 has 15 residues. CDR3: CASSLDLMGPNTIYF. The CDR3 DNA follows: TGTGCCAGCAGCTTAGATCTGATGGGCCCCAACACCATATATTTT.

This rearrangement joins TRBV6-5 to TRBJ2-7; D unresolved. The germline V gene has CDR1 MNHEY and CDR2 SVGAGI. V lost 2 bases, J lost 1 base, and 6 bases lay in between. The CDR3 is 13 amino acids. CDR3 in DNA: TGTGCCAGCAGTTACAGAGCTTCCTACGAGCAGTACTTC. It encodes CASSYRASYEQYF.

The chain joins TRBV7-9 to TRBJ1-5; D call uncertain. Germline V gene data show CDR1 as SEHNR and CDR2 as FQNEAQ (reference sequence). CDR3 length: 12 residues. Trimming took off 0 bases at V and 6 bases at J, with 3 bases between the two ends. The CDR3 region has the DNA TGTGCCAGCAGCTTAGCGGCTCAGCCCCAGCATTTT. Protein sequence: CASSLAAQPQHF.

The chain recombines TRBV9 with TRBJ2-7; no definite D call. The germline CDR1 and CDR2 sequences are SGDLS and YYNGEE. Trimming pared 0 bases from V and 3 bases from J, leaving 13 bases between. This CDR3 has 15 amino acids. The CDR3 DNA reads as TGTGCCAGCAGCGTAGCTGCCGGTCCCCTCTACGAGCAGTACTTC. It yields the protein CASSVAAGPLYEQYF.

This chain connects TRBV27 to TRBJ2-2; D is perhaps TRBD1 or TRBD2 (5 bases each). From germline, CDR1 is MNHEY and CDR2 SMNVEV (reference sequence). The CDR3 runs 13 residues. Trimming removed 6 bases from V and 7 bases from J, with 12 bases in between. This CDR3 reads CASSPLRGGELFF. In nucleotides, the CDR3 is TGTGCCAGCAGCCCTCTGAGGGGCGGGGAGCTGTTTTTT.

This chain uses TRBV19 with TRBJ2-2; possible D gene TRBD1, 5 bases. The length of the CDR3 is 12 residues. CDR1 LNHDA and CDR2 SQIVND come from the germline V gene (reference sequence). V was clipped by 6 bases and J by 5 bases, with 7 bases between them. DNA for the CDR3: TGTGCCAGTAGGTCAGGGACCGGGGAGCTGTTTTTT. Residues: CASRSGTGELFF.

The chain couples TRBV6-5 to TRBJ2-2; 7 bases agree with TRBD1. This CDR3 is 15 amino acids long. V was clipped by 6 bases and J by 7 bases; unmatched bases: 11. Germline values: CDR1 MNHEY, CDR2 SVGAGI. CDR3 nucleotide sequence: TGTGCCAGCAGCCCAGACAGGGCCCGGATCGGGGAGCTGTTTTTT. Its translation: CASSPDRARIGELFF.

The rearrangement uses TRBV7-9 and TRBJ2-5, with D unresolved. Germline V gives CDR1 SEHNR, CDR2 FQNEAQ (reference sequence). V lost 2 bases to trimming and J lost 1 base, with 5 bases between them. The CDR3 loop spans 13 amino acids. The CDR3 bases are TGTGCCAGCAGCTTATACAGCCAAGAGACCCAGTACTTC. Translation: CASSLYSQETQYF.

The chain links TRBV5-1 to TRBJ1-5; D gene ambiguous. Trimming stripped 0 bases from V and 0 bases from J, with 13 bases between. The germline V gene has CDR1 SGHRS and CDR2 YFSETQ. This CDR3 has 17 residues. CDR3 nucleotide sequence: TGCGCCAGCAGCTTGGCCCCGGGCTCCTATAGCAATCAGCCCCAGCATTTT. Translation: CASSLAPGSYSNQPQHF. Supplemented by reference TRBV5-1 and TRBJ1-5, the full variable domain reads KAGVTQTPRYLIKTRGQQVTLSCSPISGHRSVSWYQQTPGQGLQFLFEYFSETQRNKGNFPGRFSGRQFSNSRSEMNVSTLELGDSALYLCASSLAPGSYSNQPQHFGDGTRLSIL.

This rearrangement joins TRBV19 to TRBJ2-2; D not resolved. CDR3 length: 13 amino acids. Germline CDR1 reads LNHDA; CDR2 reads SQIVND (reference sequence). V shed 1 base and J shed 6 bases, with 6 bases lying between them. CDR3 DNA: TGTGCCAGTAGTATAGCCTGGTCCGGGGAGCTGTTTTTT. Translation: CASSIAWSGELFF.

The CDR3 is CASSVGTQIYEQYF. CDR3 nucleotide sequence: TGTGCCAGCAGTGTCGGGACTCAGATCTACGAGCAGTACTTC. The rearrangement links TRBV25-1 to TRBJ2-5; D might be TRBD2 (6 bases). TRBJ2-7 explains the end of the DNA better; the J call may be wrong. CDR1 is MGHDK and CDR2 is SYGVNS in the germline V gene. This CDR3 is built from 14 residues.

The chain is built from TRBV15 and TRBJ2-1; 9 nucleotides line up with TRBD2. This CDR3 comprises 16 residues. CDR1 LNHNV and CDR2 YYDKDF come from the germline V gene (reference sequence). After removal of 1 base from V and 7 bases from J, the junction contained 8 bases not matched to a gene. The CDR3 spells CATSRAGLAGVNEQFF. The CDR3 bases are TGTGCCACCAGCAGAGCGGGGTTAGCGGGAGTTAATGAGCAGTTCTTC.

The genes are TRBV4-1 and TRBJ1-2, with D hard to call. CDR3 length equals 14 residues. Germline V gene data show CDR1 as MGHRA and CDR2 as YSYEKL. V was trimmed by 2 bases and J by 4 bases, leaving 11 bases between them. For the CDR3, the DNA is TGCGCCAGCAGCCAACCAGCAATAAGCTATGGCTACACCTTC. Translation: CASSQPAISYGYTF.

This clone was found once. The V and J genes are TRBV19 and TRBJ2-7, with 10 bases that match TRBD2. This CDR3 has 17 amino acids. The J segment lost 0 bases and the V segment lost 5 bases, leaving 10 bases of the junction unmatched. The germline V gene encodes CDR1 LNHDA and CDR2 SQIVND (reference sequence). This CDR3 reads CASSPYRLAGHSYEQYF. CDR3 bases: TGTGCCAGTAGTCCATATCGACTAGCGGGTCACTCCTACGAGCAGTACTTC.

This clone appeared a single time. CDR3 region: CASSRQSSSFPQYF. The CDR3 DNA reads TGTGCCAGCAGCCGACAATCCTCTAGTTTTCCGCAGTATTTT. The chain recombines TRBV7-3 with TRBJ2-3; no clear D gene. Trimming shortened V by 5 bases and J by 10 bases, and 19 bases separated the two germline ends. The CDR3 consists of 14 residues. Germline loops: CDR1 SGHTA, CDR2 FQGTGA. Full variable domain (outside the CDR3, taken from reference TRBV7-3 and TRBJ2-3): GAGVSQTPSNKVTEKGKYVELRCDPISGHTALYWYRQSLGQGPEFLIYFQGTGAADDSGLPNDRFFAVRPEGSVSTLKIQRTERGDSAVYLCASSRQSSSFPQYFGPGTRLTVL.

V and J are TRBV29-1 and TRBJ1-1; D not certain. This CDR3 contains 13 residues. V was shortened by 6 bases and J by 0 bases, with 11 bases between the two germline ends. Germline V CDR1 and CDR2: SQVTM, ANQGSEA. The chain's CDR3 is CSVSTQLNTEAFF. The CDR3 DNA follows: TGCAGCGTCTCGACCCAATTGAACACTGAAGCTTTCTTT.

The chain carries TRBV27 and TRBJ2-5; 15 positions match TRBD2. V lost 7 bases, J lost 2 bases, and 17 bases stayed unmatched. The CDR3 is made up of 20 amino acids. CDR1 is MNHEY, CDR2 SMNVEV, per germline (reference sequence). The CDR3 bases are TGTGCCAGCATCCCCCCAGGGGAAGGGACTAGCGGGAGGTCTCAAGAGACCCAGTACTTC. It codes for CASIPPGEGTSGRSQETQYF.

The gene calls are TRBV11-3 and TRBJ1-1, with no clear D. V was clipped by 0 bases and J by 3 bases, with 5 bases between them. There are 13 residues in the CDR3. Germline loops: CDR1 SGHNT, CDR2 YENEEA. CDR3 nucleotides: TGTGCCAGCAGCTTAGAGCGGGACACTGAAGCTTTCTTT. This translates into CASSLERDTEAFF.

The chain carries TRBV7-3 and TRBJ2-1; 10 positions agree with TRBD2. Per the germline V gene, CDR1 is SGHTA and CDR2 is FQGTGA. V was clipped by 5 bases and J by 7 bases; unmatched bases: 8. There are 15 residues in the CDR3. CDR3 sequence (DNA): TGTGCCAGCAGCCGATCTAGCGGGAGTGGGAATGAGCAGTTCTTC. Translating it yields CASSRSSGSGNEQFF. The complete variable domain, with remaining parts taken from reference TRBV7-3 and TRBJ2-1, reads GAGVSQTPSNKVTEKGKYVELRCDPISGHTALYWYRQSLGQGPEFLIYFQGTGAADDSGLPNDRFFAVRPEGSVSTLKIQRTERGDSAVYLCASSRSSGSGNEQFFGPGTRLTVL.

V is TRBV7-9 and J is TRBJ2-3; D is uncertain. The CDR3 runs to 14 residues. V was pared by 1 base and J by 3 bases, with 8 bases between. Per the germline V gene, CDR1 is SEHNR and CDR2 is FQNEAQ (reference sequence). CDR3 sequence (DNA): TGTGCCAGCAGCTTAGTGGCACAAACAGATACGCAGTATTTT. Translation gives CASSLVAQTDTQYF. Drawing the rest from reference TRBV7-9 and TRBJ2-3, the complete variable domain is DTGVSQNPRHKITKRGQNVTFRCDPISEHNRLYWYRQTLGQGPEFLTYFQNEAQLEKSRLLSDRFSAERPKGSFSTLEIQRTEQGDSAMYLCASSLVAQTDTQYFGPGTRLTVL.